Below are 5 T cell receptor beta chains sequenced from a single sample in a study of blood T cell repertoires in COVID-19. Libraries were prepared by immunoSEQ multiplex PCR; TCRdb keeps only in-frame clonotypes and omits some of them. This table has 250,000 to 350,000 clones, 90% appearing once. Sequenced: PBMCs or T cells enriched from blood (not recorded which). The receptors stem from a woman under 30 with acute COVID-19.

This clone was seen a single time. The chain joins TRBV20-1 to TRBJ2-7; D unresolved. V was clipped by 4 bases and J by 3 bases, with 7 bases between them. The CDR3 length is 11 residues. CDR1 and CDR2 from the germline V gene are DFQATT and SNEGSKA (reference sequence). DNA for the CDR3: TGCAGTGCTACCTACTACTACGAGCAGTACTTC. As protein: CSATYYYEQYF.

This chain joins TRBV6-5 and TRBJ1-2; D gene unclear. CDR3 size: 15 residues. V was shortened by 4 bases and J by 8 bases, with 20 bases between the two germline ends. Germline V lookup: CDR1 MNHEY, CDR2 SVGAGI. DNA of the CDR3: TGTGCCAGCAGTTGGGCCCGGGATGGACCCACAGGCTACACCTTC. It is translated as CASSWARDGPTGYTF.

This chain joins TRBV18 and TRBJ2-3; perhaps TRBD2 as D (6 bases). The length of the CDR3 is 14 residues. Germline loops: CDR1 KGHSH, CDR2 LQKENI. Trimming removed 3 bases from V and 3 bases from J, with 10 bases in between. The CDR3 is CASSPDYLTDTQYF. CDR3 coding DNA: TGTGCCAGCTCACCGGACTATCTAACAGATACGCAGTATTTT.

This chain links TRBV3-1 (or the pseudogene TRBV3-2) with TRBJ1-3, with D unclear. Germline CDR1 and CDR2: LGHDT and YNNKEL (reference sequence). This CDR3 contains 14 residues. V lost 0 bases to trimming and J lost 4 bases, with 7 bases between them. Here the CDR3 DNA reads TGTGCCAGCAGCCAAGATCCCCGGGGAAACACCATATATTTT. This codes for CASSQDPRGNTIYF.

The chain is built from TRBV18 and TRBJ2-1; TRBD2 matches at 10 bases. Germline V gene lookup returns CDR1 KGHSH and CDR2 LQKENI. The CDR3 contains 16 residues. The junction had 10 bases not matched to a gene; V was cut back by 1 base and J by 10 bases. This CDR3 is CASSPRLAGEGGEQFF. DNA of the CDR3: TGTGCCAGCTCACCACGGCTAGCGGGAGAGGGAGGGGAGCAGTTCTTC.